Detailed here is one T cell receptor (beta chain). In the original workflow: ImmunoSEQ junction-only sequences lacked quality scores, so their filtering differed. The table came from immunoSEQ multiplex PCR; TCRdb's copy has only in-frame clones and leaves some out. V and J calls and clone size are as listed in that table; D and trimming were resolved from the DNA. The sample includes under 1,100,000 clones, 78% seen only once; the top ten take under 0.8%. The sample belongs to a study of shared clonotypes between healthy human individuals. J gave up 0 bases and V 3 bases, and 3 bases lay outside the gene matches. The germline V gene encodes CDR1 SGHTA and CDR2 FQGNSA. CDR3 length equals 16 residues.

This sequence joins TRBV7-2 and TRBJ2-2, with TRBD1 identical over 8 bases. Material: memory CD4+ T cells from PBMCs. The subset: CD45RA-negative fraction. The clonotype originates from a man between 18 and 29 years old in good health. Some clones in this sample may be carry-over from other donors' samples. CDR3 bases: TGTGCCAGCAGCTTCCGGGACAGGTCGAACACCGGGGAGCTGTTTTTT. Amino acids: CASSFRDRSNTGELFF.